One sample yielded the 7 T cell receptor beta chains listed below, sequenced in a study of CD8+CD57+ T cells in acquired aplastic anemia. Investigators profiled TCR beta VDJ and CDR3 from genomic DNA template. TCRdb reanalysed the reads using MiXCR and keeps one entry per CDR3 protein. The sample carries roughly 170,000 distinct CDR3 sequences, about 64% recorded once. The specimen was sorted CD4+, CD8+, or CD8+CD57+ T cells (not recorded which) from PBMCs. These TCRs come from a human donor in good health.

The chain recombines TRBV7-9 with TRBJ1-1, with D tentatively TRBD1 (6 bases). The V gene's germline CDR1 is SEHNR and CDR2 FQNEAQ (reference sequence). Trimming took 1 base from V and 1 from J, leaving 13 bases between them. This CDR3 has 16 residues. The CDR3 sequence is CASSLEGGASNTEAFF. For the CDR3, the DNA is TGTGCCAGCAGCTTAGAAGGGGGGGCCTCGAACACTGAAGCTTTCTTT.

There are many counts of this clonotype. The J gene is TRBJ2-2, the V gene TRBV9; 9 bases match TRBD2. The CDR3 extends over 19 amino acids. Germline CDR1 SGDLS, CDR2 YYNGEE. Trimming at V came to 3 bases and at J to 1 base, leaving 13 bases not matched to a gene. CDR3 nucleotide sequence: TGTGCCAGCAGCGACCCCCCCGACCGGACTAGCGAGAACACCGGGGAGCTGTTTTTT. This encodes CASSDPPDRTSENTGELFF. The variable domain in full, with the rest retrieved from reference TRBV9 and TRBJ2-2, is DSGVTQTPKHLITATGQRVTLRCSPRSGDLSVYWYQQSLDQGLQFLIQYYNGEERAKGNILERFSAQQFPDLHSELNLSSLELGDSALYFCASSDPPDRTSENTGELFFGEGSRLTVL.

The chain carries TRBV7-2 and TRBJ2-3; no clear D gene. Per the germline V gene, CDR1 is SGHTA and CDR2 is FQGNSA. The CDR3 has 11 amino acids. Trimming shortened V by 4 bases and J by 9 bases, and 8 bases separated the two germline ends. The CDR3 protein is CASSSYETQYF. CDR3 sequence (DNA): TGTGCCAGCAGCTCGTACGAGACGCAGTATTTT.

In this sample, this clonotype turned up once. The rearrangement joins TRBV15 to TRBJ1-2, with unresolved D. Trimming shortened V by 0 bases and J by 4 bases, and 9 bases separated the two germline ends. Germline V gene lookup returns CDR1 LNHNV and CDR2 YYDKDF (reference sequence). The CDR3 loop spans 14 amino acids. The CDR3 here is CATSRDVTLYGYTF. The CDR3 bases are TGTGCCACCAGCAGAGATGTTACCCTCTATGGCTACACCTTC.

The chain is built from TRBV25-1 and TRBJ1-3; 8 bases map to TRBD1. After removal of 6 bases from V and 2 bases from J, the junction contained 9 bases not matched to a gene. Germline assignment: CDR1 MGHDK and CDR2 SYGVNS. This CDR3 is built from 16 residues. CDR3 nucleotides: TGTGCCAGCAGAGGGTTAACAGGGGGGGCTGGAAACACCATATATTTT. Its protein is CASRGLTGGAGNTIYF. Full variable domain (rest looked up from reference TRBV25-1 and TRBJ1-3): EADIYQTPRYLVIGTGKKITLECSQTMGHDKMYWYQQDPGMELHLIHYSYGVNSTEKGDLSSESTVSRIRTEHFPLTLESARPSHTSQYLCASRGLTGGAGNTIYFGEGSWLTVV.

The chain combines TRBV19 with TRBJ1-1; D is ambiguous. Germline-derived CDR1 and CDR2 are LNHDA and SQIVND (reference sequence). The CDR3 has 14 residues. V shed 3 bases and J shed 3 bases, with 11 bases lying between them. CDR3 region: CASSIGSYYTEAFF. The DNA for the CDR3 is TGTGCCAGTAGTATCGGCAGCTACTACACTGAAGCTTTCTTT.

The V and J genes are TRBV7-9 and TRBJ2-7; D call uncertain. Germline CDR1 and CDR2: SEHNR and FQNEAQ (reference sequence). CDR3 length: 12 amino acids. V was pared by 3 bases and J by 7 bases, with 10 bases between. The CDR3 reads CASSLSQQEQYF. The CDR3 nucleotides read TGTGCCAGCAGCTTGTCACAGCAAGAGCAGTACTTC.